This entry concerns a single T cell receptor (beta chain). The antigen is undetermined. These data come from a study of cytomegalovirus exposure and HLA in healthy donors. Study results and caveats: Earlier analysis found most TCR beta V segments productive about 90% or about 30% of the time. Cytomegalovirus association was assigned to over 150 TCR beta chains. In a later analysis, at a false discovery rate of 0.05, about 16,000 TCR beta sequences matched HLA alleles. The majority of CMV-associated TCR beta chains were reported as apparently HLA-restricted in a later analysis.

The PCR had 60 Vbeta and 13 Jbeta primers. Profiling relied on immunoSEQ multiplex PCR, and the TCRdb table lists in-frame clones only, not all of them. The table has 160,000 or so clones, 80% to 90% seen once; the top ten hold approximately 7%. Deletions cut 1 base from V and 3 bases from J, with 16 bases between. Germline CDR1 SGHVT, CDR2 SQSDAQ. This CDR3 comprises 16 residues. Sequenced sample: PBMCs. The rearrangement uses TRBV7-4 and TRBJ2-7, with a possible D match to TRBD2 (6 bases). This TCR was recovered from a woman in her 30s in good health and CMV-seropositive. The CDR3 DNA reads TGTGCCAGCAGCTTAGTTGCGGGGAGACAGATCTACGAGCAGTACTTC. Its protein is CASSLVAGRQIYEQYF.